This T cell receptor (beta chain) is drawn from a study of control samples from healthy donors and cancer patients. TCRdb's copy holds only in-frame clones and misses some; the assay was immunoSEQ multiplex PCR. Of around 140,000 clones in the sample, just under 90% were seen once. In this sample, this clone turned up once. The CDR3 runs 13 residues. Trimming stripped 6 bases from V and 5 bases from J, with 13 bases between. Germline V gene lookup returns CDR1 SGHTA and CDR2 FQGTGA. The material sequenced was PBMCs. This receptor was identified in a man aged 45-65 years with head and neck cancer. The chain uses TRBV7-3 and TRBJ2-5; D possibly uses TRBD1 or TRBD2 (5 bases each). For the CDR3, the DNA is TGTGCCAGCAGTTCTGGGGGTTTCGAGACCCAGTACTTC. It specifies CASSSGGFETQYF. Complete variable domain (other parts from reference TRBV7-3 and TRBJ2-5): GAGVSQTPSNKVTEKGKYVELRCDPISGHTALYWYRQSLGQGPEFLIYFQGTGAADDSGLPNDRFFAVRPEGSVSTLKIQRTERGDSAVYLCASSSGGFETQYFGPGTRLLVL.